These 20 T cell receptor beta chains originate from one sample sequenced in a study of T-cell memory formation after mild COVID-19. TCRdb used MiXCR to reprocess the 5' RACE reads, holding one entry per CDR3 protein. The sample consists of approximately 440,000 distinct CDR3 sequences, 15% to 20% of them appearing once. The sample consisted of PBMCs or a T cell subset sorted from them (not recorded which). The receptor set was obtained from an adult woman who had mild COVID-19 (a few samples of this study predate the infection). Cell type and time point are not known.

This clonotype is a singleton in its sample. The V gene is TRBV28, the J gene TRBJ2-5; 7 bases agree with TRBD1. After removal of 6 bases from V and 4 bases from J, the junction contained 8 bases not matched to a gene. In germline, CDR1 is MDHEN, CDR2 SYDVKM. This CDR3 contains 14 residues. The CDR3 region has the DNA TGTGCCAGCAGATCGGGACAGCCTCCAGAGACCCAGTACTTC. Translated: CASRSGQPPETQYF. Full variable domain (missing parts from reference TRBV28 and TRBJ2-5): DVKVTQSSRYLVKRTGEKVFLECVQDMDHENMFWYRQDPGLGLRLIYFSYDVKMKEKGDIPEGYSVSREKKERFSLILESASTNQTSMYLCASRSGQPPETQYFGPGTRLLVL.

The V call is TRBV19, the J call TRBJ1-1; D not resolved. Trimming took 9 bases from V and 4 from J, leaving 12 bases between them. This CDR3 has 12 residues. Germline V gene sequence: CDR1 LNHDA, CDR2 SQIVND (reference sequence). The CDR3 nucleotides read TGTGCCAGCCGCCCGGGCCGCACTGAAGCTTTCTTT. This codes for CASRPGRTEAFF.

This chain links TRBV6-5 with TRBJ1-1; possibly TRBD1 for D (6 bases). Looked up from germline, CDR1 is MNHEY and CDR2 is SVGAGI. Between the trimmed V and J ends, which lost 0 bases and 4 bases, there was a span of 6 bases. The CDR3 has 13 amino acids. The chain's CDR3 is CASSYSDSTEAFF. DNA of the CDR3: TGTGCCAGCAGTTACTCGGACAGCACTGAAGCTTTCTTT.

This CDR3 is CASSLQGGITEAFF. The CDR3 coding sequence is TGTGCCAGCAGCTTACAGGGGGGGATCACTGAAGCTTTCTTT. The chain uses TRBV7-8 and TRBJ1-1, with 7 bases lining up with TRBD1. Germline-derived CDR1 and CDR2 are SGHVS and FQNEAQ. This CDR3 region has 14 residues. With V trimmed by 2 bases and J by 4 bases, 4 bases remained unmatched.

The chain carries TRBV6-1 and TRBJ1-4, with TRBD1 matching 12 bases. V shed 6 bases, J shed 8 bases, and the junction held 10 bases outside the gene matches. Germline loops: CDR1 MNHNS, CDR2 SASEGT. CDR3 size: 16 residues. The CDR3 here is CASSTGTGGRWEKLFF. In nucleotides, the CDR3 is TGTGCCAGCAGCACCGGGACAGGGGGCCGGTGGGAAAAACTGTTTTTT.

The chain links TRBV6-1 to TRBJ1-5, with D perhaps TRBD1 (5 bases). The germline gives CDR1 MNHNS, CDR2 SASEGT. V dropped 6 bases and J dropped 2 bases, with 14 bases sitting between them. The CDR3 is 15 amino acids. The CDR3 reads CASRAVGAGNQPQHF. For the CDR3, the DNA is TGTGCCAGCAGGGCGGTTGGGGCTGGCAATCAGCCCCAGCATTTT.

J is TRBJ2-1 and V is TRBV29-1, with 10 bases identical to TRBD1. The CDR3 runs 14 residues. The V gene end was trimmed by 6 bases and the J gene end by 6 bases; junction bases not matched to a gene: 8. Germline CDR1 SQVTM, CDR2 ANQGSEA. The CDR3 here is CSVHGTGASNEQFF. In nucleotides, the CDR3 is TGCAGCGTACACGGGACAGGGGCTTCCAATGAGCAGTTCTTC.

This clonotype was detected a few times. The chain recombines TRBV29-1 with TRBJ2-7, with TRBD1 as a possible D gene (6 bases). The V gene's germline CDR1 is SQVTM and CDR2 ANQGSEA. V was clipped by 2 bases and J by 2 bases, with 13 bases between them. The length of the CDR3 is 14 residues. The CDR3 reads CSVEIGGTTYEQYF. The CDR3 nucleotides read TGCAGCGTTGAAATCGGTGGGACAACCTACGAGCAGTACTTC.

The chain couples TRBV27 to TRBJ2-7, with 7 bases matching TRBD1. Trimming cost V 5 bases and J 3 bases; bases outside gene matches: 7. The CDR3 is 14 amino acids. Germline values: CDR1 MNHEY, CDR2 SMNVEV (reference sequence). CDR3 sequence: CASSQGQRYYEQYF. As DNA, the CDR3 is TGTGCCAGCAGTCAGGGACAGAGATACTACGAGCAGTACTTC.

This clonotype has a handful of counts. The chain recombines TRBV7-6 with TRBJ2-5; TRBD1 matches 9 bases. This CDR3 has 15 residues. CDR1 and CDR2 (germline): SGHVS, FNYEAQ. J gave up 4 bases and V 5 bases, and 8 bases lay outside the gene matches. The CDR3 coding sequence is TGTGCCAGCAGCGAAAACAGGGGGCGCGGAGAGACCCAGTACTTC. Protein: CASSENRGRGETQYF.

This clonotype turned up a few times. The CDR3 sequence is CSAGRRSSYNEQFF. The DNA for the CDR3 is TGCAGTGCCGGGCGGAGGAGTTCCTACAATGAGCAGTTCTTC. The chain carries TRBV20-1 and TRBJ2-1, with a weak D call TRBD2 (5 bases). Trimming removed 6 bases from V and 1 base from J, with 13 bases in between. Germline CDR1 and CDR2: DFQATT and SNEGSKA (reference sequence). This CDR3 comprises 14 residues.

This clonotype was recorded a few times. The chain joins TRBV19 to TRBJ2-5; D not certain. V was cut by 7 bases and J by 5 bases, with 14 bases left in between. CDR3 size: 13 residues. Germline lookup yields CDR1 LNHDA and CDR2 SQIVND (reference sequence). CDR3 amino acids: CASIGREAETQYF. The CDR3 bases are TGTGCCAGTATTGGGCGAGAGGCGGAGACCCAGTACTTC.

The chain employs TRBV20-1 and TRBJ1-1, with 12 bases identical to TRBD1. This CDR3 contains 15 residues. With 2 bases clipped from V and 5 bases from J, the junction kept 6 bases outside the gene matches. CDR1 and CDR2 (germline): DFQATT, SNEGSKA (reference sequence). The CDR3 nucleotides read TGCAGTGCTAGAAGGGACAGGGGGCTTGGGACTGAAGCTTTCTTT. Amino acid sequence: CSARRDRGLGTEAFF.

The CDR3 DNA follows: TGTGCCACCAGCAGAGCTTGGGGGGCAAACTATGGCTACACCTTC. This sequence encodes CATSRAWGANYGYTF. The rearrangement links TRBV15 to TRBJ1-2; maybe TRBD1 (6 bases). The CDR3 has 15 residues. V dropped 1 base and J dropped 2 bases, with 11 bases sitting between them. Per the germline V gene, CDR1 is LNHNV and CDR2 is YYDKDF (reference sequence).

The chain joins TRBV7-2 to TRBJ2-2, with D perhaps matching TRBD1 or TRBD2 (6 bases each). CDR3 length: 15 residues. The germline V gene has CDR1 SGHTA and CDR2 FQGNSA. V was shortened by 3 bases and J by 7 bases, with 15 bases between the two germline ends. CDR3 sequence reads: CASSFAGARGGELFF. In nucleotides, the CDR3 is TGTGCCAGCAGCTTCGCAGGGGCGCGGGGCGGGGAGCTGTTTTTT.

This clonotype was observed a handful of times. The chain employs TRBV7-9 and TRBJ2-5; a weak D match, TRBD2 (5 bases). The CDR3 contains 13 residues. The germline CDR1 and CDR2 sequences are SEHNR and FQNEAQ (reference sequence). V was pared by 5 bases and J by 5 bases, with 12 bases between. The CDR3 protein is CASSIRRRETQYF. The CDR3 nucleotides read TGTGCCAGCAGCATAAGACGGAGGGAGACCCAGTACTTC.

J is TRBJ1-1 and V is TRBV5-5, with unresolved D. V was cut by 2 bases and J by 4 bases, with 9 bases left in between. Per the germline V gene, CDR1 is SGHKS and CDR2 is YYEKEE (reference sequence). This CDR3 is built from 13 residues. CDR3: CASSFMEATEAFF. The DNA of the CDR3 is TGTGCCAGCAGCTTCATGGAAGCCACTGAAGCTTTCTTT.

The chain combines TRBV7-3 with TRBJ2-2; weak D call: TRBD1 (6 bases). This CDR3 spans 17 amino acids. In germline, CDR1 is SGHTA, CDR2 FQGTGA. V shed 2 bases and J shed 4 bases, with 17 bases lying between them. CDR3: CASSLVGAGDATGELFF. The CDR3 nucleotides are TGTGCCAGCAGCTTAGTCGGGGCAGGGGACGCCACCGGGGAGCTGTTTTTT.

Only a few counts were recorded for this clonotype. The chain employs TRBV5-6 and TRBJ1-2; 9 bases fit TRBD1. The J segment lost 8 bases and the V segment lost 1 base, leaving 9 bases of the junction unmatched. Germline values: CDR1 SGHDT, CDR2 YYEEEE. The CDR3 sequence is 15 residues long. The CDR3 here is CASSLSGQGISGYTF. Written as DNA, the CDR3 is TGTGCCAGCAGCTTGTCGGGACAGGGAATTTCGGGCTACACCTTC.

The chain recombines TRBV5-1 with TRBJ2-1; D is unresolved. V dropped 0 bases and J dropped 6 bases, with 16 bases sitting between them. Germline V gives CDR1 SGHRS, CDR2 YFSETQ. The CDR3 contains 16 residues. The CDR3 is CASSLGARSFANEQFF. As DNA, the CDR3 is TGCGCCAGCAGCTTGGGGGCCAGGAGCTTTGCCAATGAGCAGTTCTTC.